This T cell receptor (beta chain) was identified during a study of blood T cells in healthy people across ages. For the second PCR, which ran for about 7 to 11 cycles, a sample-barcoded 5' primer and a J-beta primer mix were used. TCRdb fed the 5' RACE reads into MiXCR, producing one record per CDR3 protein. The sample consists of roughly 1,100,000 distinct CDR3 sequences, around 25% of them appearing once. With 5 bases clipped from V and 5 bases from J, the junction kept 8 bases outside the gene matches. CDR1 is SGHTA and CDR2 is FQGTGA in the germline V gene. The length of the CDR3 is 15 residues. The data were also submitted as part of a second study, on T cells of mothers and their children. That report adds: An overlap that was slightly higher, though non-significant, was seen in related mother-child pairs versus unrelated pairs.

The sample taken for sequencing was blood. This sequence originates from a girl aged 2 to 9 in good health. The chain links TRBV7-3 to TRBJ2-2; 7 bases fit TRBD1. Here the CDR3 reads CASSAGGHETGELFF. The CDR3 DNA reads TGTGCCAGCAGCGCAGGGGGACACGAAACCGGGGAGCTGTTTTTT.